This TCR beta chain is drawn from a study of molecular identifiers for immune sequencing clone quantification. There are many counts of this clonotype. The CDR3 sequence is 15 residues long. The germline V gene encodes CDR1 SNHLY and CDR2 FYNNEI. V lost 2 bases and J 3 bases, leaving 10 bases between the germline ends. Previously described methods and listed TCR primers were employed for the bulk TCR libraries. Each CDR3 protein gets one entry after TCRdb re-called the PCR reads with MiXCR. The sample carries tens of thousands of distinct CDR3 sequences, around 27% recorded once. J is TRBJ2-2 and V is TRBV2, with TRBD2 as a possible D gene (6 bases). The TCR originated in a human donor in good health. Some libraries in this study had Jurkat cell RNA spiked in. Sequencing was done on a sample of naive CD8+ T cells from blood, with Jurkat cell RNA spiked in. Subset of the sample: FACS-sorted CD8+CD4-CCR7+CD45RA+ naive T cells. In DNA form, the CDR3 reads TGTGCCAGCAGTGAAAGACTAGTGGACACCGGGGAGCTGTTTTTT. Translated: CASSERLVDTGELFF.